A selection of T cell receptor beta chains follows, all from one sample in a study of shared clonotypes between healthy human individuals. Some clones are missing from TCRdb's copy, which holds only in-frame ones; the method was immunoSEQ multiplex PCR. The data contain some 2 million clones, about 95% of them singletons. The sequenced sample consisted of naive CD8+ T cells sorted from blood. These receptors were obtained from a man younger than 30 in good health. Both conserved end residues are part of each CDR3. The D gene is left open where the match is weak. Some rows have no size entry. The others give once, few or many, or a class for an expanded clone.

j_call: TRBJ2-7
d_call: .
clone_size: once
v_call: TRBV7-9
cdr3_aa: CASSLKDAGPYEQYF
cdr3_nt: TGTGCCAGCAGCTTAAAGGATGCAGGGCCCTACGAGCAGTACTTC

j_call: TRBJ2-5
d_call: .
clone_size: .
v_call: TRBV10-2
cdr3_aa: CASSTEQWDLGETQYF
cdr3_nt: TGCGCCAGCAGTACAGAACAATGGGACCTGGGGGAGACCCAGTACTTC

j_call: TRBJ2-3
d_call: .
clone_size: .
v_call: TRBV19
cdr3_aa: CASKGANTDTQYF
cdr3_nt: TGTGCCAGTAAGGGTGCGAACACAGATACGCAGTATTTT

j_call: TRBJ2-7
d_call: .
clone_size: .
v_call: TRBV7-9
cdr3_aa: CASSLSGGIRDEQYF
cdr3_nt: TGTGCCAGCAGCTTATCTGGGGGCATAAGGGACGAGCAGTACTTC

j_call: TRBJ1-2
d_call: .
clone_size: .
v_call: TRBV7-9
cdr3_aa: CASSLGGLYGYTF
cdr3_nt: TGTGCCAGCAGCTTAGGAGGGCTCTATGGCTACACCTTC

j_call: TRBJ1-1
d_call: TRBD1
clone_size: .
v_call: TRBV7-9
cdr3_aa: CASSLRRQGTLNTEAFF
cdr3_nt: TGTGCCAGCAGCTTACGAAGACAGGGGACCTTGAACACTGAAGCTTTCTTT

j_call: TRBJ1-1
d_call: .
clone_size: .
v_call: TRBV13
cdr3_aa: CASSLEVMNTEAFF
cdr3_nt: TGTGCCAGCAGCTTAGAGGTGATGAACACTGAAGCTTTCTTT

j_call: TRBJ1-1
d_call: TRBD1
clone_size: .
v_call: TRBV15
cdr3_aa: CATSRARTGITEAFF
cdr3_nt: TGTGCCACCAGCAGAGCAAGGACAGGGATCACTGAAGCTTTCTTT

j_call: TRBJ2-7
d_call: TRBD1
clone_size: once
v_call: TRBV2
cdr3_aa: CASSGDVDRGTTYEQYF
cdr3_nt: TGTGCCAGCAGTGGGGATGTGGACAGGGGGACCACCTACGAGCAGTACTTC

j_call: TRBJ2-3
d_call: .
clone_size: .
v_call: TRBV9
cdr3_aa: CASSAYDTDTQYF
cdr3_nt: TGTGCCAGCAGCGCATACGACACAGATACGCAGTATTTT

j_call: TRBJ1-6
d_call: .
clone_size: .
v_call: TRBV5-8
cdr3_aa: CASSLKGPNSPLHF
cdr3_nt: TGTGCCAGCAGCTTAAAAGGGCCTAATTCACCCCTCCACTTT

j_call: TRBJ2-7
d_call: .
clone_size: .
v_call: TRBV27
cdr3_aa: CASNVYPDGYEQYF
cdr3_nt: TGTGCCAGCAACGTGTACCCGGACGGCTACGAGCAGTACTTC

j_call: TRBJ1-5
d_call: TRBD1
clone_size: .
v_call: TRBV27
cdr3_aa: CASSFTGANQPQHF
cdr3_nt: TGTGCCAGCAGTTTTACAGGGGCCAATCAGCCCCAGCATTTT

j_call: TRBJ2-2
d_call: TRBD2
clone_size: .
v_call: TRBV2
cdr3_aa: CASGWAGDYNTGELFF
cdr3_nt: TGTGCCAGCGGGTGGGCGGGGGACTATAACACCGGGGAGCTGTTTTTT

j_call: TRBJ1-1
d_call: .
clone_size: .
v_call: TRBV4-3
cdr3_aa: CASSHVDSNTEAFF
cdr3_nt: TGCGCCAGCAGCCACGTGGACTCGAACACTGAAGCTTTCTTT

j_call: TRBJ2-7
d_call: .
clone_size: .
v_call: TRBV7-9
cdr3_aa: CASSLGVSGVSVMLYEQYF
cdr3_nt: TGTGCCAGCAGCTTAGGGGTCTCAGGGGTATCCGTAATGCTCTACGAGCAGTACTTC

j_call: TRBJ2-5
d_call: .
clone_size: .
v_call: TRBV6-5
cdr3_aa: CASSYNENLEETQYF
cdr3_nt: TGTGCCAGCAGTTACAACGAGAACCTAGAAGAGACCCAGTACTTC

j_call: TRBJ2-5
d_call: TRBD1
clone_size: .
v_call: TRBV4-1
cdr3_aa: CASSQKDRGDVQETQYF
cdr3_nt: TGCGCCAGCAGCCAAAAGGACAGGGGGGACGTACAAGAGACCCAGTACTTC

j_call: TRBJ1-1
d_call: .
clone_size: .
v_call: TRBV7-6
cdr3_aa: CASSVGVRGNTEAFF
cdr3_nt: TGTGCCAGCAGCGTAGGAGTCAGGGGGAACACTGAAGCTTTCTTT

j_call: TRBJ2-7
d_call: .
clone_size: .
v_call: TRBV27
cdr3_aa: CASSLYSQNPIYEQYF
cdr3_nt: TGTGCCAGCAGTCTCTATTCACAGAATCCCATCTACGAGCAGTACTTC

j_call: TRBJ1-1
d_call: TRBD1
clone_size: .
v_call: TRBV30
cdr3_aa: CAWSEQGDTEAFF
cdr3_nt: TGTGCCTGGAGTGAGCAGGGGGACACTGAAGCTTTCTTT

j_call: TRBJ2-7
d_call: .
clone_size: .
v_call: TRBV11-2
cdr3_aa: CASSWDTPYEQYF
cdr3_nt: TGTGCCAGCAGCTGGGACACGCCTTACGAGCAGTACTTC